Below are 20 T cell receptor beta chains sequenced from a single sample in a study of Graves' ophthalmopathy and Graves' hyperthyroidism. TCR beta CDR3 regions were amplified from RNA transcripts. First-round RT-PCR relied on HTBI primers, and a second-round multiplex PCR came next. TCRdb re-called the multiplex PCR reads with MiXCR, one entry per CDR3 protein. The data contain around 170,000 distinct CDR3 sequences, approximately 40% of them seen just once; the ten biggest clones take up 4.5% to 6%. Sequenced sample: peripheral blood. These receptors originate from a middle-aged woman with Graves' ophthalmopathy.

This clonotype was counted ten times or more. The chain couples TRBV6-5 to TRBJ1-2; TRBD1 agrees at 7 bases. J was trimmed by 5 bases and V by 7 bases; bases with no gene match: 7. The CDR3 is 13 residues long. Germline CDR1 and CDR2: MNHEY and SVGAGI. The CDR3, as DNA: TGTGCCAGCAATAAACAGGGGAGGTATGGCTACACCTTC. Translation: CASNKQGRYGYTF.

CDR3 bases: TGTGCCAGCAGACTGGGGACTGCTGGCTACACCTTC. Protein product: CASRLGTAGYTF. The genes are TRBV27 and TRBJ1-2; weak D call: TRBD1 (5 bases). V was cut by 6 bases and J by 7 bases, with 12 bases left in between. The CDR3 sequence is 12 residues long. The germline V gene has CDR1 MNHEY and CDR2 SMNVEV (reference sequence).

This clonotype was seen ten or more times. The chain links TRBV28 to TRBJ1-2, with 7 positions matching TRBD1. Germline V gives CDR1 MDHEN, CDR2 SYDVKM. This CDR3 is built from 15 residues. The trim removed 6 bases at V and 4 bases at J, leaving 11 bases unmatched. CDR3 nucleotide sequence: TGTGCCAGCAGCTCCGGGACAGAGATTTTCTATGGCTACACCTTC. It is translated as CASSSGTEIFYGYTF.

This clonotype occurred once. DNA for the CDR3: TGTGCCAGCAGTTTAAAAGGCAGCGAGCAGTACTTC. This translates into CASSLKGSEQYF. The J gene is TRBJ2-7, the V gene TRBV28, with D unclear. V was clipped by 2 bases and J by 6 bases, with 8 bases between them. Germline CDR1 MDHEN, CDR2 SYDVKM. This CDR3 region has 12 residues.

The V call is TRBV20-1, the J call TRBJ2-7; TRBD2 might be the D (5 bases). The CDR3 contains 14 residues. Trimming shortened V by 0 bases and J by 3 bases, and 12 bases separated the two germline ends. Germline V gene sequence: CDR1 DFQATT, CDR2 SNEGSKA (reference sequence). CDR3 region: CSARDIATSYEQYF. CDR3 bases: TGCAGTGCTAGAGATATCGCCACTAGCTACGAGCAGTACTTC.

This clonotype was picked up many times. The genes are TRBV9 and TRBJ2-7, with 7 bases aligning to TRBD1. CDR3 length: 14 residues. The ends lost 3 bases at V and 4 bases at J; junction bases unmatched: 7. CDR1 and CDR2 from the germline V gene are SGDLS and YYNGEE. The CDR3 spells CASSASGTDYEQYF. The CDR3 DNA is TGTGCCAGCAGCGCCTCCGGGACAGATTACGAGCAGTACTTC.

This sequence joins TRBV27 and TRBJ1-1; the match to TRBD1 covers 7 bases. Trimming cost V 3 bases and J 4 bases; bases outside gene matches: 8. There are 15 residues in the CDR3. CDR1 and CDR2 from the germline V gene are MNHEY and SMNVEV (reference sequence). The CDR3 DNA follows: TGTGCCAGCAGTTTTACAGGGGAGCTTGGCACTGAAGCTTTCTTT. Translated: CASSFTGELGTEAFF.

This clonotype appeared many times. The chain recombines TRBV27 with TRBJ2-7; no definite D call. This CDR3 is 11 amino acids long. Germline CDR1 reads MNHEY; CDR2 reads SMNVEV (reference sequence). Between the trimmed V and J ends, which lost 4 bases and 7 bases, there was a span of 8 bases. DNA for the CDR3: TGTGCCAGCAGTTACGATGGAGAGCAGTACTTC. Its protein product is CASSYDGEQYF.

The genes are TRBV12-3 or TRBV12-4 and TRBJ1-1; 9 bases line up with TRBD1. V shed 7 bases, J shed 4 bases, and the junction held 7 bases outside the gene matches. The CDR3 consists of 14 residues. The CDR3 loop reads CASIAGTGSTEAFF. CDR3 DNA sequence: TGTGCCAGCATAGCCGGGACAGGGTCCACTGAAGCTTTCTTT.

This clonotype was detected ten times or more. The genes are TRBV28 and TRBJ1-2; D is uncertain. CDR1 and CDR2 (germline): MDHEN, SYDVKM. The ends were cut back, 4 bases at V and 6 bases at J, with 9 bases in the middle. This CDR3 has 12 amino acids. Written as DNA, the CDR3 is TGTGCCAGCAGTTCCCAAGTAAATGGCTACACCTTC. Translated: CASSSQVNGYTF.

This clonotype was observed a few times. The chain links TRBV6-5 to TRBJ1-1; D gene unclear. From germline, CDR1 is MNHEY and CDR2 SVGAGI. CDR3 length: 12 residues. V dropped 0 bases and J dropped 5 bases, with 4 bases sitting between them. The CDR3 coding sequence is TGTGCCAGCAGTTACTCCTGGACTGAAGCTTTCTTT. Translation: CASSYSWTEAFF.

The V call is TRBV10-3, the J call TRBJ1-6; no clear D gene. The CDR3 totals 13 residues. Trimming took 2 bases from V and 9 from J, leaving 8 bases between them. Per germline, CDR1 ENHRY and CDR2 SYGVKD. The CDR3 region is CAISETNGSPLHF. The CDR3, as DNA: TGTGCCATCAGTGAGACCAATGGTTCACCCCTCCACTTT.

The chain carries TRBV2 and TRBJ2-7, with 7 bases aligning to TRBD1. Germline values: CDR1 SNHLY, CDR2 FYNNEI. CDR3 length: 13 residues. V lost 4 bases to trimming and J lost 3 bases; unmatched junction nucleotides: 3. The CDR3 protein is CASSGQGNYEQYF. Written as DNA, the CDR3 is TGTGCCAGCAGTGGACAGGGAAACTACGAGCAGTACTTC.

This chain's CDR3 is CASTNGYRGNTEAFF. Here the CDR3 DNA reads TGTGCCAGCACCAACGGATACAGGGGGAACACTGAAGCTTTCTTT. The chain employs TRBV6-2 or TRBV6-3 and TRBJ1-1; 7 positions agree with TRBD1. The germline CDR1 and CDR2 sequences are MNHEY and SVGEGT. Losses at the gene ends were 7 bases for V and 1 base for J; bases not matched to a gene: 9. The CDR3 extends over 15 amino acids.

This clonotype was seen more than once but under ten times. The DNA for the CDR3 is TGTGCTAGTGGTTTGGCCTCAGGAAATACTGAAGCTTTCTTT. This gives the protein CASGLASGNTEAFF. The genes are TRBV12-5 and TRBJ1-1; D call uncertain. Germline V lookup: CDR1 LGHNT, CDR2 FRNRAP. V lost 1 base to trimming and J lost 5 bases, with 11 bases between them. The CDR3 runs to 14 residues.

This chain uses TRBV2 with TRBJ2-7; TRBD2 agrees at 13 bases. This CDR3 region has 13 residues. Germline values: CDR1 SNHLY, CDR2 FYNNEI. J gave up 9 bases and V 4 bases, and 3 bases lay outside the gene matches. CDR3 amino acids: CASSGTSGSWQYF. Here the CDR3 DNA reads TGTGCCAGCAGTGGGACTAGCGGGAGCTGGCAGTACTTC.

The chain uses TRBV28 and TRBJ1-2, with 8 bases fitting TRBD1. V trimming: 6 bases; J trimming: 3 bases; junction bases outside the gene matches: 9. The CDR3 sequence is 15 residues long. The germline V gene has CDR1 MDHEN and CDR2 SYDVKM. The CDR3 DNA reads as TGTGCCAGCAGCCACCGGGACAGGATTCACTATGGCTACACCTTC. It specifies CASSHRDRIHYGYTF.

The chain joins TRBV12-3 or TRBV12-4 to TRBJ2-5; 10 bases align to TRBD2. V trimming: 4 bases; J trimming: 4 bases; junction bases outside the gene matches: 6. The CDR3 sequence is 15 residues long. CDR3 residues: CASSYSGRDIETQYF. The CDR3 DNA follows: TGTGCCAGCAGTTACAGCGGGAGGGACATAGAGACCCAGTACTTC.

The chain couples TRBV12-3 or TRBV12-4 to TRBJ2-2, with no clear D. Trimming cost V 2 bases and J 3 bases, with 7 bases left between them. The CDR3 is 14 residues long. In DNA form, the CDR3 reads TGTGCCAGCAGTTTAATAGGGTACACCGGGGAGCTGTTTTTT. It yields the protein CASSLIGYTGELFF.

At least ten counts were recorded for this clonotype. The chain links TRBV19 to TRBJ1-1, with 8 bases lining up with TRBD1. Trimming removed 8 bases from V and 1 base from J; junction bases left unmatched: 9. Germline lookup yields CDR1 LNHDA and CDR2 SQIVND (reference sequence). The CDR3 is made up of 15 amino acids. CDR3 DNA sequence: TGTGCCAGTTTTGGCAGGGGGCTTGGGAACACTGAAGCTTTCTTT. Translating it yields CASFGRGLGNTEAFF.